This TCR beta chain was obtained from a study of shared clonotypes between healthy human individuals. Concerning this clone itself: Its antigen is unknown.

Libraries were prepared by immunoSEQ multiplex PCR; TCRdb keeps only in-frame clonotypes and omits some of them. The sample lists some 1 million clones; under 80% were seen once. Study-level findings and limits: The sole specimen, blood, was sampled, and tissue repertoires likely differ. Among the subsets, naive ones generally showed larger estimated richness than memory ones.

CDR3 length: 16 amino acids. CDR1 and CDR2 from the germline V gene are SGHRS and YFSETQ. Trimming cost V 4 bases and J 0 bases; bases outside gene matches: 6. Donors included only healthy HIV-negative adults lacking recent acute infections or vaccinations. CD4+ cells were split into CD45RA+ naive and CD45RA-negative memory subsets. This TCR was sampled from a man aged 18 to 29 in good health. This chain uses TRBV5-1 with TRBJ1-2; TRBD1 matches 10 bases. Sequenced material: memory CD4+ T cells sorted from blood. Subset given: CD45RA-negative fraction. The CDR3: CASSPTGGSTNYGYTF. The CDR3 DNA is TGCGCCAGCAGCCCGACAGGGGGCTCTACTAACTATGGCTACACCTTC.